A single sample is the source of the 23 T cell receptor beta chains below, sequenced in a study of T cell responses to AZD1222 COVID-19 vaccine. Measured with immunoSEQ multiplex PCR; TCRdb has only the in-frame clones, and not every one. The sample lists roughly 98,000 clones, 85% to 90% occurring once. Sequenced here: peripheral blood, sampled 28 days after the second AZD1222 dose. Receptors were obtained from an adult who received the AZD1222 COVID-19 vaccine.

This rearrangement joins TRBV7-6 to TRBJ1-6, with D unclear. The V end lost 1 base, the J end lost 14 bases, and 6 bases lay between the germline ends. Germline values: CDR1 SGHVS, CDR2 FNYEAQ. The CDR3 sequence is 11 residues long. The CDR3 loop reads CASSLGGSLHF. CDR3 DNA sequence: TGTGCCAGCAGCTTAGGTGGATCCCTCCACTTT.

This rearrangement joins TRBV27 to TRBJ2-1, with TRBD2 matching over 9 bases. Germline lookup yields CDR1 MNHEY and CDR2 SMNVEV (reference sequence). The V and J ends lost 2 bases and 5 bases, in that order; junction bases with no gene match: 1. The CDR3 loop spans 14 amino acids. CDR3 bases: TGTGCCAGCAGTTTAGCGGGAGGGGACAATGAGCAGTTCTTC. Protein product: CASSLAGGDNEQFF.

The table lists this clone with a few counts. CDR3 coding DNA: TGTGCCAGCAGTGAAGGACTAGCGGCAAACCTCCAAGAGACCCAGTACTTC. It translates to CASSEGLAANLQETQYF. The chain is built from TRBV2 and TRBJ2-5; 9 nucleotides line up with TRBD2. CDR3 length: 17 residues. V gave up 1 base and J gave up 1 base; unmatched junction bases: 7. The germline V gene has CDR1 SNHLY and CDR2 FYNNEI.

This rearrangement joins TRBV19 to TRBJ2-7; D possibly corresponds to TRBD2 (6 bases). The V end was cut by 5 bases, the J end by 1 base, with 18 bases between. The CDR3 contains 16 residues. Germline CDR1 is LNHDA and CDR2 is SQIVND (reference sequence). CDR3 sequence: CASSPDLSSASYEQYF. DNA for the CDR3: TGTGCCAGTAGTCCAGACCTGTCTAGCGCGTCCTACGAGCAGTACTTC.

V usage is TRBV30 and J usage is TRBJ1-5, with no clear D. The germline CDR1 and CDR2 sequences are GTSNPN and SVGIG (reference sequence). The CDR3 contains 14 residues. Trimming took off 2 bases at V and 3 bases at J, with 11 bases between the two ends. In DNA, the CDR3 is TGTGCCTGGAGTCGGGGAATGGCCAATCAGCCCCAGCATTTT. Protein sequence: CAWSRGMANQPQHF.

The V call is TRBV7-9, the J call TRBJ1-4; TRBD1 matches 8 bases. With 1 base clipped from V and 5 bases from J, the junction kept 0 bases outside the gene matches. The length of the CDR3 is 14 residues. Germline assignment: CDR1 SEHNR and CDR2 FQNEAQ (reference sequence). This CDR3 reads CASSLGTGNEKLFF. CDR3 nucleotide sequence: TGTGCCAGCAGCTTAGGGACAGGGAATGAAAAACTGTTTTTT.

The chain links TRBV7-3 to TRBJ2-1; D is unresolved. CDR3 length: 15 amino acids. Germline CDR1 SGHTA, CDR2 FQGTGA. Trimming stripped 3 bases from V and 0 bases from J, with 9 bases between. The CDR3 region is CASSFVASSYNEQFF. For the CDR3, the DNA is TGTGCCAGCAGCTTTGTGGCAAGCTCCTACAATGAGCAGTTCTTC.

The rearrangement joins TRBV5-1 to TRBJ1-4, with D perhaps TRBD1 (6 bases). In germline, CDR1 is SGHRS, CDR2 YFSETQ. V was pared by 4 bases and J by 7 bases, with 14 bases between. This CDR3 is 14 amino acids long. The CDR3 region has the DNA TGCGCCAGCAGCCCCGGACAGCCTTCTGAAAAACTGTTTTTT. Amino acid sequence: CASSPGQPSEKLFF.

The J gene is TRBJ1-1, the V gene TRBV3-1 (or the pseudogene TRBV3-2); D unclear. The CDR3 contains 13 residues. V lost 1 base and J lost 8, with 11 bases in between. CDR1 LGHDT and CDR2 YNNKEL come from the germline V gene (reference sequence). CDR3 bases: TGTGCCAGCAGCCAAGGATTGAACAGAGAAGCTTTCTTT. It translates to CASSQGLNREAFF.

This chain joins TRBV29-1 and TRBJ2-3; D possibly corresponds to TRBD2 (6 bases). V was shortened by 2 bases and J by 0 bases, with 15 bases between the two germline ends. CDR1 SQVTM and CDR2 ANQGSEA come from the germline V gene. This CDR3 is built from 16 residues. The CDR3 loop reads CSVELWRDSSTDTQYF. The CDR3 nucleotides are TGCAGCGTTGAACTCTGGCGGGACTCCAGCACAGATACGCAGTATTTT.

V and J are TRBV2 and TRBJ2-4; D is unresolved. V was clipped by 3 bases and J by 9 bases, with 12 bases between them. The CDR3 contains 13 residues. The germline V gene encodes CDR1 SNHLY and CDR2 FYNNEI. The CDR3 bases are TGTGCCAGCAGTGATTGGGCTTCGAGCATTCAGTACTTC. It codes for CASSDWASSIQYF.

The rearrangement uses TRBV24-1 and TRBJ2-7; TRBD2 agrees at 11 bases. CDR1 is KGHDR, CDR2 SFDVKD, per germline. Losses at the gene ends were 3 bases for V and 5 bases for J; bases not matched to a gene: 2. CDR3 length: 14 amino acids. The CDR3 DNA reads as TGTGCCACCAGTGATAGACTAGCGGGACACGAGCAGTACTTC. This gives the protein CATSDRLAGHEQYF.

This chain joins TRBV4-1 and TRBJ1-2, with 11 bases lining up with TRBD1. After removal of 3 bases from V and 3 bases from J, the junction contained 3 bases not matched to a gene. The CDR3 has 15 amino acids. CDR1 and CDR2 from the germline V gene are MGHRA and YSYEKL. CDR3 nucleotide sequence: TGCGCCAGCAGCCAGGGACAGGGGGGGGACTATGGCTACACCTTC. Its translation is CASSQGQGGDYGYTF.

The rearrangement links TRBV27 to TRBJ1-2; 9 bases agree with TRBD1. In germline, CDR1 is MNHEY, CDR2 SMNVEV (reference sequence). The trim removed 5 bases at V and 4 bases at J, leaving 8 bases unmatched. This CDR3 is 15 amino acids long. This CDR3 reads CASSPRTGDPYGYTF. The CDR3 DNA reads as TGTGCCAGCAGTCCACGGACAGGGGATCCCTATGGCTACACCTTC.

The chain employs TRBV3-1 (or the pseudogene TRBV3-2) and TRBJ1-2; D ambiguous. V shed 5 bases and J shed 3 bases, with 13 bases lying between them. The CDR3 runs to 14 residues. The germline gives CDR1 LGHDT, CDR2 YNNKEL (reference sequence). CDR3 DNA: TGTGCCAGCAGCTCGGAGACACAAGACTATGGCTACACCTTC. This translates into CASSSETQDYGYTF.

V is TRBV7-9 and J is TRBJ1-4; D ambiguous. CDR3 length equals 16 residues. Germline V gene data show CDR1 as SEHNR and CDR2 as FQNEAQ (reference sequence). Trimming shortened V by 0 bases and J by 0 bases, and 8 bases separated the two germline ends. In nucleotides, the CDR3 is TGTGCCAGCAGCTTAGCGCTAAGCCCAACTAATGAAAAACTGTTTTTT. Its translation: CASSLALSPTNEKLFF.

The V and J genes are TRBV7-2 and TRBJ1-2; 7 nucleotides agree with TRBD1. The CDR3 is 17 amino acids. Germline V gives CDR1 SGHTA, CDR2 FQGNSA. V gave up 1 base and J gave up 8 bases; unmatched junction bases: 16. CDR3 nucleotides: TGTGCCAGCAGCTTAGTTATATTGGCAGGGGGAGGTGAGGGCTACACCTTC. The encoded protein is CASSLVILAGGGEGYTF. Filled out from reference TRBV7-2 and TRBJ1-2, the complete variable domain reads GAGVSQSPSNKVTEKGKDVELRCDPISGHTALYWYRQSLGQGLEFLIYFQGNSAPDKSGLPSDRFSAERTGGSVSTLTIQRTQQEDSAVYLCASSLVILAGGGEGYTFGSGTRLTVV.

The chain couples TRBV20-1 to TRBJ2-1; D is unclear. V dropped 6 bases and J dropped 6 bases, with 9 bases sitting between them. The V gene's germline CDR1 is DFQATT and CDR2 SNEGSKA (reference sequence). The CDR3 length is 11 residues. The CDR3 sequence: CSASLINEQFF. DNA for the CDR3: TGCAGTGCGTCACTCATCAATGAGCAGTTCTTC.

This clone was recorded once. The chain recombines TRBV19 with TRBJ1-5; maybe TRBD1 (6 bases). The length of the CDR3 is 13 residues. Germline CDR1 reads LNHDA; CDR2 reads SQIVND (reference sequence). The V end was cut by 5 bases, the J end by 4 bases, with 9 bases between. CDR3 region: CASSETGNQPQHF. The CDR3 DNA sequence: TGTGCCAGTAGTGAGACAGGAAATCAGCCCCAGCATTTT.

The chain combines TRBV7-9 with TRBJ2-3; maybe TRBD2 (5 bases). Germline CDR1 is SEHNR and CDR2 is FQNEAQ (reference sequence). The ends were cut back, 6 bases at V and 6 bases at J, with 16 bases in the middle. The CDR3 has 14 residues. The CDR3 bases are TGTGCCAGCAGGATCGGAGGACTTGGGGATACGCAGTATTTT. Translated: CASRIGGLGDTQYF.

The V call is TRBV11-3, the J call TRBJ2-1; 9 bases line up with TRBD1. The CDR3 consists of 14 residues. Germline CDR1 is SGHNT and CDR2 is YENEEA. V was pared by 3 bases and J by 7 bases, with 4 bases of the junction left unmatched. CDR3 DNA sequence: TGTGCCAGCAGCTTGCCCGGGACAGGGAATGAGCAGTTCTTC. It encodes CASSLPGTGNEQFF.

The chain is built from TRBV7-7 and TRBJ2-3, with D possibly matching TRBD2 (5 bases). V shed 5 bases and J shed 5 bases, with 11 bases lying between them. Germline CDR1 and CDR2: SSHAT and FNYEAQ (reference sequence). The length of the CDR3 is 13 residues. The CDR3 bases are TGTGCCAGCAGCCCTGGCGCGGGAGATACGCAGTATTTT. Protein: CASSPGAGDTQYF.

The chain uses TRBV14 and TRBJ2-4; D may correspond to TRBD1 or TRBD2 (5 bases each). Per germline, CDR1 SGHDN and CDR2 FVKESK. The CDR3 spans 16 residues. V was trimmed by 1 base and J by 1 base, leaving 11 bases between them. The CDR3 sequence is CASSQGPGLAKNIQYF. In DNA, the CDR3 is TGTGCCAGCAGCCAAGGCCCGGGGCTTGCCAAAAACATTCAGTACTTC.